A selection of T cell receptor beta chains follows, all from one sample in a study of T cells in tuberculosis. Clones were sequenced by immunoSEQ multiplex PCR, and TCRdb holds only the in-frame ones, with some missing. The data contain about 54,000 clones, 88% of them singletons. The sequencing input was CD1b-GMM tetramer-negative cells sorted from PBMCs. Every receptor here comes from an adult woman with latent tuberculosis. The CDR3 runs from the conserved cysteine through the conserved F or W. D genes are given only for firm matches. Size values are once, few and many counts, or a class for expanded clones, and some rows have none.

size: .
V: TRBV30
J: TRBJ1-2
D: .
CDR3: CAWSVPGIGYTF
DNA: TGTGCCTGGAGTGTACCCGGGATTGGCTACACCTTC

size: once
V: TRBV7-3
J: TRBJ1-2
D: TRBD1
CDR3: CASSRGSGTGFGYTF
DNA: TGTGCCAGCAGCCGGGGATCCGGGACAGGCTTTGGCTACACCTTC

size: .
V: TRBV7-3
J: TRBJ2-6
D: TRBD1
CDR3: CASSRTGSGANVLTF
DNA: TGTGCCAGCAGCAGGACAGGGTCTGGGGCCAACGTCCTGACTTTC

size: few
V: TRBV14
J: TRBJ1-4
D: TRBD1
CDR3: CASSPIDTGGNEKLFF
DNA: TGTGCCAGCAGCCCAATAGATACAGGGGGCAACGAAAAACTGTTTTTT

size: .
V: TRBV7-3
J: TRBJ1-2
D: .
CDR3: CASSRGDYGYTF
DNA: TGTGCCAGCAGCCGGGGGGACTATGGCTACACCTTC

size: .
V: TRBV7-8
J: TRBJ1-1
D: .
CDR3: CASSSRGGMNTEAFF
DNA: TGTGCCAGCAGCAGCCGGGGAGGGATGAACACTGAAGCTTTCTTT

size: .
V: TRBV6-1
J: TRBJ1-6
D: .
CDR3: CASTGPNSPLHF
DNA: TGTGCCAGCACAGGCCCTAATTCACCCCTCCACTTT

size: .
V: TRBV4-3
J: TRBJ1-2
D: TRBD1
CDR3: CASSQTGQRYGYTF
DNA: TGCGCCAGCAGCCAAACGGGACAGAGATATGGCTACACCTTC

size: .
V: TRBV19
J: TRBJ1-5
D: .
CDR3: CASKRRENSNQPQHF
DNA: TGTGCCAGTAAACGGAGGGAAAATAGCAATCAGCCCCAGCATTTT

size: .
V: TRBV15
J: TRBJ1-1
D: .
CDR3: CATSQGMGWTEAFF
DNA: TGTGCCACCAGCCAGGGGATGGGTTGGACTGAAGCTTTCTTT

size: few
V: TRBV6-4
J: TRBJ2-3
D: .
CDR3: CASSWGDSTDTQYF
DNA: TGTGCCAGCAGTTGGGGGGATAGCACAGATACGCAGTATTTT

size: .
V: TRBV30
J: TRBJ2-5
D: .
CDR3: CAWSPRTEETQYF
DNA: TGTGCCTGGAGTCCCCGGACTGAAGAGACCCAGTACTTC

size: .
V: TRBV15
J: TRBJ2-4
D: TRBD1
CDR3: CATSRYRTGWPENIQYF
DNA: TGTGCCACCAGCAGATATCGGACAGGGTGGCCCGAAAACATTCAGTACTTC

size: .
V: TRBV27
J: TRBJ2-7
D: .
CDR3: CASRSGAAYEQYF
DNA: TGTGCCAGCAGGTCAGGGGCCGCCTACGAGCAGTACTTC

size: .
V: TRBV9
J: TRBJ1-1
D: .
CDR3: CASSVDWTVGDTEAFF
DNA: TGTGCCAGCAGCGTAGACTGGACAGTAGGGGACACTGAAGCTTTCTTT

size: .
V: TRBV19
J: TRBJ2-7
D: .
CDR3: CASSIAGTYSSYEQYF
DNA: TGTGCCAGTAGTATCGCCGGGACTTACAGCTCCTACGAGCAGTACTTC

size: .
V: TRBV12-5
J: TRBJ2-1
D: TRBD1
CDR3: CASGLVPRQGLF
DNA: TGTGCTAGTGGTTTGGTACCGAGACAGGGACTCTTC

size: .
V: TRBV11-3
J: TRBJ2-3
D: .
CDR3: CASSQGVRGGRYQTDTQYF
DNA: TGTGCCAGCAGCCAGGGGGTCCGGGGCGGGAGGTATCAAACAGATACGCAGTATTTT

size: .
V: TRBV6-6
J: TRBJ1-6
D: .
CDR3: CASRAATAWLGSPLHF
DNA: TGTGCCAGCAGAGCCGCGACAGCCTGGCTCGGTTCACCCCTCCACTTT

size: .
V: TRBV10-3
J: TRBJ2-1
D: TRBD2
CDR3: CAISARTSGRSNEQFF
DNA: TGTGCCATCAGTGCCCGGACTAGCGGGAGATCCAATGAGCAGTTCTTC

size: .
V: TRBV10-3
J: TRBJ2-1
D: TRBD2
CDR3: CAISEPLGGSSGSNEQFF
DNA: TGTGCCATCAGTGAGCCGTTAGGGGGGTCTAGCGGGTCCAATGAGCAGTTCTTC

size: .
V: TRBV7-9
J: TRBJ2-7
D: TRBD1
CDR3: CASSAPDRSSYEQYF
DNA: TGTGCCAGCAGCGCCCCGGACAGGAGCTCCTACGAGCAGTACTTC

size: .
V: TRBV27
J: TRBJ1-4
D: .
CDR3: CASSFGTKPEKLFF
DNA: TGTGCCAGCAGTTTTGGGACTAAACCCGAAAAACTGTTTTTT

size: .
V: TRBV19
J: TRBJ2-1
D: TRBD2
CDR3: CASSMGLAGVNEQFF
DNA: TGTGCCAGTAGTATGGGACTAGCGGGAGTCAATGAGCAGTTCTTC

size: .
V: TRBV7-8
J: TRBJ2-1
D: .
CDR3: CASSRRQKSYNEQFF
DNA: TGTGCCAGCAGCCGGCGGCAGAAATCTTACAATGAGCAGTTCTTC

size: .
V: TRBV4-1
J: TRBJ1-5
D: TRBD1
CDR3: CASSPDPGQRMNQPQHF
DNA: TGCGCCAGCAGCCCGGACCCGGGACAGAGGATGAATCAGCCCCAGCATTTT

size: .
V: TRBV7-9
J: TRBJ2-1
D: .
CDR3: CASSLNRGEQFF
DNA: TGTGCCAGCAGCTTAAACCGGGGTGAGCAGTTCTTC

size: .
V: TRBV10-3
J: TRBJ2-7
D: TRBD2
CDR3: CATNPGLGLDEQYF
DNA: TGTGCCACCAACCCGGGACTAGGACTCGACGAGCAGTACTTC

size: .
V: TRBV6-1
J: TRBJ2-1
D: .
CDR3: CASSEGGAGYNEQFF
DNA: TGTGCCAGCAGTGAAGGGGGAGCGGGCTACAATGAGCAGTTCTTC

size: .
V: TRBV5-5
J: TRBJ1-2
D: .
CDR3: CASSPTGSNYGYTF
DNA: TGTGCCAGCAGCCCGACGGGAAGTAACTATGGCTACACCTTC

size: .
V: TRBV28
J: TRBJ2-7
D: .
CDR3: CARPPGLNYEQYF
DNA: TGTGCCAGACCCCCGGGACTCAACTACGAGCAGTACTTC

size: once
V: TRBV14
J: TRBJ1-6
D: .
CDR3: CASSLDRYNSPLHF
DNA: TGTGCCAGCAGCTTGGACAGATATAATTCACCCCTCCACTTT

size: once
V: TRBV28
J: TRBJ2-3
D: .
CDR3: CASSLQGDTQYF
DNA: TGTGCCAGCAGTTTACAGGGGGATACGCAGTATTTT

size: .
V: TRBV9
J: TRBJ2-1
D: TRBD2
CDR3: CASSESGSASYNEQFF
DNA: TGTGCCAGCAGCGAGAGCGGGAGTGCTTCCTACAATGAGCAGTTCTTC

size: .
V: TRBV4-1
J: TRBJ2-7
D: .
CDR3: CASSQTQVGYEQYF
DNA: TGCGCCAGCAGCCAAACTCAGGTGGGCTACGAGCAGTACTTC

size: .
V: TRBV7-8
J: TRBJ2-1
D: TRBD2
CDR3: CASTVGAGGYGEQFF
DNA: TGTGCCAGCACCGTGGGAGCGGGAGGGTATGGTGAGCAGTTCTTC

size: .
V: TRBV7-2
J: TRBJ1-1
D: TRBD1
CDR3: CASSTWDSRPFF
DNA: TGTGCCAGCAGCACCTGGGACAGCCGGCCTTTCTTT

size: .
V: TRBV27
J: TRBJ1-1
D: TRBD1
CDR3: CASSPWTGWTNTEAFF
DNA: TGTGCCAGCAGTCCATGGACAGGGTGGACGAACACTGAAGCTTTCTTT

size: .
V: TRBV2
J: TRBJ2-3
D: .
CDR3: CASLLNTDTQYF
DNA: TGTGCCAGCCTACTTAACACAGATACGCAGTATTTT

size: .
V: TRBV9
J: TRBJ2-3
D: .
CDR3: CASSVTGFTDTQYF
DNA: TGTGCCAGCAGCGTCACAGGGTTCACAGATACGCAGTATTTT

size: .
V: TRBV2
J: TRBJ2-1
D: .
CDR3: CASTPYRENEQFF
DNA: TGTGCCAGCACTCCGTACAGGGAGAATGAGCAGTTCTTC

size: .
V: TRBV19
J: TRBJ2-3
D: TRBD2
CDR3: CASRSGGPSTDTQYF
DNA: TGTGCCAGTAGGAGCGGGGGACCTAGCACAGATACGCAGTATTTT

size: .
V: TRBV19
J: TRBJ1-5
D: TRBD1
CDR3: CASTNDRDYQPQHF
DNA: TGTGCCAGTACCAATGACAGGGACTATCAGCCCCAGCATTTT

size: .
V: TRBV4-3
J: TRBJ1-6
D: .
CDR3: CASSQDRGNSPLHF
DNA: TGCGCCAGCAGCCAAGATCGGGGAAATTCACCCCTCCACTTT

size: .
V: TRBV5-1
J: TRBJ2-3
D: TRBD2
CDR3: CASSPPSGSTDTQYF
DNA: TGCGCCAGCAGCCCGCCTAGCGGTAGCACAGATACGCAGTATTTT

size: .
V: TRBV9
J: TRBJ2-3
D: TRBD2
CDR3: CASSIRGGASDTQYF
DNA: TGTGCCAGCAGCATCCGCGGGGGGGCTTCAGATACGCAGTATTTT

size: medium-sized
V: TRBV28
J: TRBJ1-2
D: .
CDR3: CASSQTIGTRFSYGYTF
DNA: TGTGCCAGCAGTCAGACCATTGGGACAAGGTTCTCCTATGGCTACACCTTC

size: .
V: TRBV6-6
J: TRBJ1-1
D: .
CDR3: CASSYSLTGVAEAFF
DNA: TGTGCCAGCAGTTACTCCCTAACCGGGGTCGCTGAAGCTTTCTTT

size: .
V: TRBV28
J: TRBJ2-4
D: .
CDR3: CASRAGVTKNIQYF
DNA: TGTGCCAGCAGGGCCGGGGTAACCAAAAACATTCAGTACTTC

size: once
V: TRBV6-5
J: TRBJ1-2
D: .
CDR3: CASSWRGRGYTF
DNA: TGTGCCAGCAGTTGGCGGGGTCGTGGCTACACCTTC

size: .
V: TRBV4-1
J: TRBJ2-5
D: TRBD1
CDR3: CASSQVGTGGETQYF
DNA: TGCGCCAGCAGCCAAGTTGGGACAGGGGGGGAGACCCAGTACTTC

size: once
V: TRBV6-5
J: TRBJ2-7
D: .
CDR3: CASSYSADYEQYF
DNA: TGTGCCAGCAGTTATTCTGCGGATTACGAGCAGTACTTC

size: .
V: TRBV19
J: TRBJ1-5
D: .
CDR3: CASSMRGTWKSQPQHF
DNA: TGTGCCAGTAGTATGCGCGGGACCTGGAAGAGTCAGCCCCAGCATTTT

size: .
V: TRBV7-9
J: TRBJ1-1
D: TRBD1
CDR3: CASSYSTGPPMGTEAFF
DNA: TGTGCCAGCAGCTATTCGACAGGGCCCCCAATGGGGACTGAAGCTTTCTTT

size: .
V: TRBV19
J: TRBJ2-7
D: TRBD2
CDR3: CASSHGLAGHEQYF
DNA: TGTGCCAGTAGTCACGGACTAGCGGGCCACGAGCAGTACTTC

size: .
V: TRBV18
J: TRBJ1-2
D: .
CDR3: CASSPPQLMSGYTF
DNA: TGTGCCAGCTCACCACCCCAATTAATGAGTGGCTACACCTTC